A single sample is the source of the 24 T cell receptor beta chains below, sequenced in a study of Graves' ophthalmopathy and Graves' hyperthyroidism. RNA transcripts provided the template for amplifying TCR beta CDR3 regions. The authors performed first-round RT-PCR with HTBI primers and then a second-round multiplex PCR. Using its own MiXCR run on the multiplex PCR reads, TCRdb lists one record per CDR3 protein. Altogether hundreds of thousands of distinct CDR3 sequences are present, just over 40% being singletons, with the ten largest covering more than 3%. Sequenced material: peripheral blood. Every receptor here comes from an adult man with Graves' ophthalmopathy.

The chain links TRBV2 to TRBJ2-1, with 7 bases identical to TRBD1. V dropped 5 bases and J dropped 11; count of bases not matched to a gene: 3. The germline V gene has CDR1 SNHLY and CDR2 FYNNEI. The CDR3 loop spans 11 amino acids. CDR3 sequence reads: CASSLGQQQFF. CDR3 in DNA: TGTGCCAGCAGTCTGGGACAGCAGCAGTTCTTC.

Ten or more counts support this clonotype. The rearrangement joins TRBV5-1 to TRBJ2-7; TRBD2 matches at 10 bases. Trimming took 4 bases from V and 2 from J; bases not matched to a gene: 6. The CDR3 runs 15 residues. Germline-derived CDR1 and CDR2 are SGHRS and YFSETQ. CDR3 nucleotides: TGCGCCAGCAGCGAAGGGACTAGCGAAACCTACGAGCAGTACTTC. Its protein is CASSEGTSETYEQYF.

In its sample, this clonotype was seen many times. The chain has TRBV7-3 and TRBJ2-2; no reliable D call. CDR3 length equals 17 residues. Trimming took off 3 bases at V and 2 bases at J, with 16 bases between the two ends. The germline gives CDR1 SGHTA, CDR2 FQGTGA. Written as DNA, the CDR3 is TGTGCCAGCAGCTTGGGCAGGCGCATCCTCAACACCGGGGAGCTGTTTTTT. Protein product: CASSLGRRILNTGELFF.

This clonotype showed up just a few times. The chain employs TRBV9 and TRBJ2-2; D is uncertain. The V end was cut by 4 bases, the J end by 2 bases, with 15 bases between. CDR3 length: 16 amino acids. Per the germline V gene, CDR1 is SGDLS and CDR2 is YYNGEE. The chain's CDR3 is CASSQTPDGNTGELFF. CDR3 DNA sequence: TGTGCCAGCAGCCAAACCCCGGACGGAAACACCGGGGAGCTGTTTTTT.

CDR3 loop: CASRFWDRSGANVLTF. The DNA of the CDR3 is TGTGCCAGCAGATTTTGGGACAGGTCCGGGGCCAACGTCCTGACTTTC. The chain combines TRBV2 with TRBJ2-6, with TRBD1 matching 8 bases. Germline values: CDR1 SNHLY, CDR2 FYNNEI. Germline trimming cut 6 bases from V and 4 bases from J; bases unmatched to any gene: 8. The CDR3 contains 16 residues. The whole variable domain, remainder taken from reference TRBV2 and TRBJ2-6, is EPEVTQTPSHQVTQMGQEVILRCVPISNHLYFYWYRQILGQKVEFLVSFYNNEISEKSEIFDDQFSVERPDGSNFTLKIRSTKLEDSAMYFCASRFWDRSGANVLTFGAGSRLTVL.

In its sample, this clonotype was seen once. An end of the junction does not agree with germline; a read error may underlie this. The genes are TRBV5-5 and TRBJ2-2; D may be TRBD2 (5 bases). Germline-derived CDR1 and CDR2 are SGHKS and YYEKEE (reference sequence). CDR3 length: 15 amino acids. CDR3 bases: TGCGCCAGCAGCCAAGGGTCGCCGGGAACCGGGGAGCTGTTTTTT. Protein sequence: CASSQGSPGTGELFF.

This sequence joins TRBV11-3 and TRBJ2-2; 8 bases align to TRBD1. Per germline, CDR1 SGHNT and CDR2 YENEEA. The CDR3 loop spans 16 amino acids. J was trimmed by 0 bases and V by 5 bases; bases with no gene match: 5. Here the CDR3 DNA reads TGTGCCAGCAGCATCGGACAGGGAACGAACACCGGGGAGCTGTTTTTT. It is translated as CASSIGQGTNTGELFF.

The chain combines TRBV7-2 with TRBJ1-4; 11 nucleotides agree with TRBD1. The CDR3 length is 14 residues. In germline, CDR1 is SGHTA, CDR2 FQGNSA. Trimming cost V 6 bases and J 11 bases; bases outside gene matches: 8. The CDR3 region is CASRPGTGGDKLFF. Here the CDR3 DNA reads TGTGCCAGCAGACCCGGGACAGGGGGGGATAAACTGTTTTTT. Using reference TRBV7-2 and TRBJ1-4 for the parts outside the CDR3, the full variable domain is GAGVSQSPSNKVTEKGKDVELRCDPISGHTALYWYRQSLGQGLEFLIYFQGNSAPDKSGLPSDRFSAERTGGSVSTLTIQRTQQEDSAVYLCASRPGTGGDKLFFGSGTQLSVL.

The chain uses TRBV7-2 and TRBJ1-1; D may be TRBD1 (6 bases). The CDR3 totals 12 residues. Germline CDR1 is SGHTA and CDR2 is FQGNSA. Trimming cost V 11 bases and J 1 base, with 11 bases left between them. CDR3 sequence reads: CAPRGPNTEAFF. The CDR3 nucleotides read TGTGCCCCCCGGGGGCCGAACACTGAAGCTTTCTTT.

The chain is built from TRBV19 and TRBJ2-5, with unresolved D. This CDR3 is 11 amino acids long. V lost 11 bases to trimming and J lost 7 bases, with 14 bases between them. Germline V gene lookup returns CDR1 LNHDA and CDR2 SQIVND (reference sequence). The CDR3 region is CAPVYDGTQYF. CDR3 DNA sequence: TGTGCCCCCGTATACGACGGGACCCAGTACTTC.

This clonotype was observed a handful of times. CDR3 residues: CASTLSRGTGNTIYF. The CDR3 coding sequence is TGTGCCAGCACCCTCAGTCGGGGAACTGGAAACACCATATATTTT. V and J are TRBV12-3 or TRBV12-4 and TRBJ1-3; D is unclear. Trimming pared 7 bases from V and 2 bases from J, leaving 15 bases between. This CDR3 region has 15 residues.

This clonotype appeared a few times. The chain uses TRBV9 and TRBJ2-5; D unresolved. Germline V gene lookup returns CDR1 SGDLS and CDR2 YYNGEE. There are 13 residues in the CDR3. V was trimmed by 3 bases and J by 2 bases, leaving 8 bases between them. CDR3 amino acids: CASSATMQETQYF. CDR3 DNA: TGTGCCAGCAGCGCCACTATGCAAGAGACCCAGTACTTC.

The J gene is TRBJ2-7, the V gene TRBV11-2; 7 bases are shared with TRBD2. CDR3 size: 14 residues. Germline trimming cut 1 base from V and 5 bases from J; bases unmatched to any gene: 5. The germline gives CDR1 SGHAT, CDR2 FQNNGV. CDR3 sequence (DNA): TGTGCCAGCAGCTTAGGGGCGGGAGTACACGAGCAGTACTTC. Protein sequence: CASSLGAGVHEQYF.

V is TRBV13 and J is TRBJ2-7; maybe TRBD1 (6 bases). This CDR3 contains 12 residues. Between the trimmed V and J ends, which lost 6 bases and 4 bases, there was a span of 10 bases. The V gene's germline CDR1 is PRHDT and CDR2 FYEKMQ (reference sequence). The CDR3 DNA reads TGTGCCAGCAGAAGGACAGCTTACGAGCAGTACTTC. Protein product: CASRRTAYEQYF.

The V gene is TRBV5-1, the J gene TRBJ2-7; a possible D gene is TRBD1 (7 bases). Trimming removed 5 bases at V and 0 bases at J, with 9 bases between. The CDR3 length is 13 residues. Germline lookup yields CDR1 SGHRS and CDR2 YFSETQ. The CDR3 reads CASREGASYEQYF. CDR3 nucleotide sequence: TGCGCCAGCAGGGAGGGGGCCTCCTACGAGCAGTACTTC.

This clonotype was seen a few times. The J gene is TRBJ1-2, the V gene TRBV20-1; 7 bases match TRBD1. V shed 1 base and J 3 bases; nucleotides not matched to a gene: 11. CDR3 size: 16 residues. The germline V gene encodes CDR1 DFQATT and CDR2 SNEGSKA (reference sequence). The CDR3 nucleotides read TGCAGTGCTAGAGTATTTGGGCAGGGGGGGGACTATGGCTACACCTTC. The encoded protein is CSARVFGQGGDYGYTF.

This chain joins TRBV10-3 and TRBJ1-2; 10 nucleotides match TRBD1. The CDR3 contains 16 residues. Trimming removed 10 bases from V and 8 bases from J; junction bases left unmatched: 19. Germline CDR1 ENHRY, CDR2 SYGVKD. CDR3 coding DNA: TGTGCCAACCCGGGACAGGGGTCTCGAGGGGGTTACGGCTACACCTTC. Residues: CANPGQGSRGGYGYTF.

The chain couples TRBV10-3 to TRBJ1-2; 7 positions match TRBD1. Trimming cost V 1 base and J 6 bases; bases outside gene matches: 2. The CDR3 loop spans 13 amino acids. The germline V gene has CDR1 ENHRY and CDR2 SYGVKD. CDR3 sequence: CAISEYRGDGYTF. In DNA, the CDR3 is TGTGCCATCAGTGAGTACAGGGGAGATGGCTACACCTTC.

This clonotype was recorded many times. The CDR3 sequence: CASSLGYTDTQYF. The CDR3 nucleotides are TGTGCCAGCAGCCTCGGATACACAGATACGCAGTATTTT. The rearrangement links TRBV7-6 to TRBJ2-3; the D is unclear. This CDR3 is built from 13 residues. Germline assignment: CDR1 SGHVS and CDR2 FNYEAQ. V was clipped by 5 bases and J by 2 bases, with 8 bases between them.

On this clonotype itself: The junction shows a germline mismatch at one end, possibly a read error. The CDR3 is CASSPRGLDF. The CDR3 coding sequence is TGTGCCAGCAGCCCAAGAGGACTTGACTTC. The V and J genes are TRBV7-8 and TRBJ2-5; possible D gene TRBD2, 5 bases. Germline V CDR1 and CDR2: SGHVS, FQNEAQ. CDR3 size: 10 residues.

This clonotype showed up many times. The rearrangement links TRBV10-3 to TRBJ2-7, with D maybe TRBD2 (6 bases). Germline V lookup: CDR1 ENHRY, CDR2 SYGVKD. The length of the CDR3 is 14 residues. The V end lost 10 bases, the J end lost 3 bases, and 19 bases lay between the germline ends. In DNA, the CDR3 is TGTGCCACCGCTCGCGGGGCTGGTTTCTACGAGCAGTACTTC. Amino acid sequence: CATARGAGFYEQYF.

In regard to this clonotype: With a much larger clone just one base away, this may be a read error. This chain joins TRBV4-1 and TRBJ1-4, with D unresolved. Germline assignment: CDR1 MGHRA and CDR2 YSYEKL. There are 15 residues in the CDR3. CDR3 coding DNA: TGCGCCAGCAGTCCTCGACGGTCAACTAATGAAAAACTGGTTTTT. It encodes CASSPRRSTNEKLVF.

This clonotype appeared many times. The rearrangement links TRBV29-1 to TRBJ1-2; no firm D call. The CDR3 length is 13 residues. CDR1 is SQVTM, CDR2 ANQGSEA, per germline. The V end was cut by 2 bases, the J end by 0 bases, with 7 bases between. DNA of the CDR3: TGCAGCGTTGAAATGGGGACTAACTATGGCTACACCTTC. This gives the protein CSVEMGTNYGYTF.

The DNA of the CDR3 is TGCAGCGCTGATCGGGGACGTGGTTATGGCTACACCTTC. This encodes CSADRGRGYGYTF. The J gene is TRBJ1-2, the V gene TRBV29-1, with D perhaps matching TRBD1 (5 bases). Looked up from germline, CDR1 is SQVTM and CDR2 is ANQGSEA. This CDR3 has 13 amino acids. V was shortened by 7 bases and J by 5 bases, with 17 bases between the two germline ends.